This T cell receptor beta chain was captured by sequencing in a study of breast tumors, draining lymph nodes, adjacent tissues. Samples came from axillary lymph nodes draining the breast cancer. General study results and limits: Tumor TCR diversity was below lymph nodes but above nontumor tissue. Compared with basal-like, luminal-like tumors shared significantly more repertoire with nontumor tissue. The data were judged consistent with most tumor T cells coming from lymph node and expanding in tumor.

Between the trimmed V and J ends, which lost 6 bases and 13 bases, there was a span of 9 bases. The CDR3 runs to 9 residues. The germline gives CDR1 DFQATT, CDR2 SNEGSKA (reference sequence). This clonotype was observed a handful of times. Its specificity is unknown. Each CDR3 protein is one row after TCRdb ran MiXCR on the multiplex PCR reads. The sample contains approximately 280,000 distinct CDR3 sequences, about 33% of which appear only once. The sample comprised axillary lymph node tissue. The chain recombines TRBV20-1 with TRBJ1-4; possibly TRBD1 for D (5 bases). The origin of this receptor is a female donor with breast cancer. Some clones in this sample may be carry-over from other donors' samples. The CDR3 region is CSALGALFF. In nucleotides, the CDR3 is TGCAGTGCCTTAGGGGCACTGTTTTTT.